These T cell receptor beta chains were read from a single sample in a study of cytomegalovirus exposure and HLA in healthy donors. The protocol was immunoSEQ multiplex PCR, while the TCRdb copy is restricted to in-frame clones and leaves out a portion. This table has approximately 150,000 clones, 80% appearing once. Sequencing input: PBMCs. These receptors all come from a man aged 25 to 45 in good health and CMV-seronegative. The CDR3 runs from the conserved cysteine through the conserved F or W. Fields, in order: CDR3 protein, CDR3 DNA, D gene, V gene, clone size, J gene, CDR3 length. A D gene is named only where the DNA matches it firmly. Clone sizes are given selectively: once, few, many, or a class where the clone is expanded.

CASSLTRENTIYF | TGTGCCAGCAGCCTAACTCGGGAGAACACCATATATTTT | - | TRBV5-4 | - | TRBJ1-3 | 13
CSAQDTEAFF | TGCAGCGCCCAGGACACTGAAGCTTTCTTT | - | TRBV29-1 | - | TRBJ1-1 | 10
CASGVGAEAFF | TGTGCCAGTGGCGTGGGAGCTGAAGCTTTCTTT | - | TRBV19 | - | TRBJ1-1 | 11
CASSYLTGGEQYF | TGTGCCAGCAGTTACCTAACAGGTGGCGAGCAGTACTTC | - | TRBV6-5 | once | TRBJ2-7 | 13
CASSPQDLNEKLFF | TGTGCCAGCTCACCACAGGACTTGAATGAAAAACTGTTTTTT | - | TRBV18 | - | TRBJ1-4 | 14
CASSTGFPATGANVLTF | TGTGCCAGCAGTACAGGGTTCCCCGCAACCGGGGCCAACGTCCTGACTTTC | - | TRBV28 | - | TRBJ2-6 | 17
CSVEDRGTGGYEQYF | TGCAGCGTTGAAGATCGCGGAACAGGGGGCTACGAGCAGTACTTC | TRBD1 | TRBV29-1 | - | TRBJ2-7 | 15
CAWSVGGGHYNEQFF | TGTGCCTGGAGTGTTGGGGGGGGGCACTACAATGAGCAGTTCTTC | - | TRBV30 | - | TRBJ2-1 | 15
CASSLAGGNEQFF | TGTGCCAGCAGCTTAGCGGGAGGCAATGAGCAGTTCTTC | - | TRBV7-9 | few | TRBJ2-1 | 13
CASSSSGSYTDTQYF | TGTGCCAGCAGCTCTAGCGGGAGTTACACAGATACGCAGTATTTT | TRBD2 | TRBV27 | - | TRBJ2-3 | 15
CATQGTSGPGPNIQYF | TGTGCCACTCAGGGTACTAGCGGCCCGGGACCTAACATTCAGTACTTC | TRBD2 | TRBV15 | - | TRBJ2-4 | 16
CAISGQGNTEAFF | TGTGCCATCAGTGGGCAGGGGAACACTGAAGCTTTCTTT | - | TRBV10-3 | - | TRBJ1-1 | 13
CASSATGASYEQYF | TGTGCCAGCAGCGCGACAGGGGCTTCCTACGAGCAGTACTTC | TRBD1 | TRBV7-9 | - | TRBJ2-7 | 14
CASSQRTGPYEQYF | TGTGCCAGCAGCCAACGAACAGGACCCTACGAGCAGTACTTC | - | TRBV7-6 | - | TRBJ2-7 | 14
CASSYSWGVAKNIQYF | TGTGCCAGCAGTTACTCGTGGGGGGTGGCCAAAAACATTCAGTACTTC | - | TRBV6-5 | - | TRBJ2-4 | 16
CASSVHRRNTGELFF | TGTGCCAGCAGCGTCCACAGGAGGAACACCGGGGAGCTGTTTTTT | - | TRBV9 | - | TRBJ2-2 | 15
CASRPLAPSYEQYF | TGTGCCAGCAGACCCCTGGCCCCCTCCTACGAGCAGTACTTC | - | TRBV25-1 | once | TRBJ2-7 | 14
CASGGNRYEQYF | TGTGCCAGCGGGGGTAACAGGTACGAGCAGTACTTC | - | TRBV19 | - | TRBJ2-7 | 12
CASSLDRGGFVETQYF | TGTGCCAGCAGCTTAGACAGGGGAGGGTTTGTAGAGACCCAGTACTTC | - | TRBV11-2 | - | TRBJ2-5 | 16
CASSPVSGLGARVNQYF | TGTGCCAGCTCACCTGTGTCTGGCTTAGGGGCCAGAGTGAACCAGTACTTC | - | TRBV18 | once | TRBJ2-5 | 17
CASSPFSSEIAGLVHEQYF | TGTGCCAGCTCACCATTCAGTTCTGAAATAGCGGGACTTGTCCACGAGCAGTACTTC | TRBD2 | TRBV18 | - | TRBJ2-7 | 19
CASSNLGTSRDNIQYF | TGTGCCAGTAGCAACCTTGGGACTAGTCGGGATAACATTCAGTACTTC | TRBD2 | TRBV19 | - | TRBJ2-4 | 16
CASSLGLLQETQYF | TGCGCCAGCAGCCTGGGACTGCTCCAAGAGACCCAGTACTTC | - | TRBV4-3 | - | TRBJ2-5 | 14
CASSPGTGRATDTQYF | TGTGCCAGCAGCCCCGGGACAGGGAGGGCGACAGATACGCAGTATTTT | TRBD1 | TRBV27 | - | TRBJ2-3 | 16